This T cell receptor beta chain was obtained from a study of OX40 agonist ivuxolimab in advanced cancers. Study-level background: Patients took ivuxolimab, an agonistic anti-OX40 (CD134) antibody.

The method was immunoSEQ multiplex PCR; TCRdb's version includes in-frame clones alone and lacks a portion of them. The sample lists more than 35,000 clones; more than 75% were seen once. As to this clone: Its antigen is not identified.

Patients who had autoimmune disease history or got systemic immunosuppression were left out. Study findings and constraints: In the expanded peripheral T cells, antigen specificity was never determined. Normalized T-cell clonal expansion was also low in some nonresponders.

This clonotype was sampled from an adult with an advanced solid tumor such as melanoma, head and neck, liver or kidney cancer. This sample comprised CD4+ or CD8+ T cells sorted from blood, obtained in a trial of the OX40 agonist ivuxolimab.

The CDR3 sequence: CASSEGLAGGHEQFF. Written as DNA, the CDR3 is TGCGCCAGCAGCGAAGGACTAGCGGGGGGCCATGAGCAGTTCTTC. The gene calls are TRBV4-3 and TRBJ2-1; TRBD2 matches at 14 bases. Germline V gene data show CDR1 as LGHNA and CDR2 as YSLEER. J lost 8 bases, V lost 5 bases, and 5 bases had no gene match. The CDR3 is 15 residues long.